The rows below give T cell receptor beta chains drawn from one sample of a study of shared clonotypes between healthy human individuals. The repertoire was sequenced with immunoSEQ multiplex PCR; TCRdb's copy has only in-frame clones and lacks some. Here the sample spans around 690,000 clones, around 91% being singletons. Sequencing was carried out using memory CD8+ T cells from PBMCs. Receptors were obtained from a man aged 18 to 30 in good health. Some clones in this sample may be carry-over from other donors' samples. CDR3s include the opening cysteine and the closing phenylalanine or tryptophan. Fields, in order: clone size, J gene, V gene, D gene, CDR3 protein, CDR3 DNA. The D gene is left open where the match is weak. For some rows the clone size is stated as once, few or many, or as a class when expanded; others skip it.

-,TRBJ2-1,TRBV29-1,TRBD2,CSAASLAGVRLVGEQFF,TGCAGCGCCGCGAGTTTAGCGGGAGTAAGGTTGGTGGGTGAGCAGTTCTTC
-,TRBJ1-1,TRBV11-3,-,CASSLGLEEDTEAFF,TGTGCCAGCAGCTTAGGGTTAGAGGAGGACACTGAAGCTTTCTTT
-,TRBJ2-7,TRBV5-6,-,CASSLLPVIYEQYF,TGTGCCAGCAGCTTGCTTCCAGTTATCTACGAGCAGTACTTC
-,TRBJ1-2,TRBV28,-,CASSVREDYGYTF,TGTGCCAGCTCTGTGAGGGAGGACTACGGCTACACCTTC
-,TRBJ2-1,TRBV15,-,CATSRDLTVTYNEQFF,TGTGCCACCAGCAGAGATTTAACGGTTACCTACAATGAGCAGTTCTTC
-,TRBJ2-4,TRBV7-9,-,CASSSMRDGKNIQYF,TGTGCCAGCAGTTCTATGCGGGATGGCAAAAACATTCAGTACTTC
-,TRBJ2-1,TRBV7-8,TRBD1,CASSSQGALYNEQFF,TGTGCCAGCAGCTCTCAGGGGGCCCTCTACAATGAGCAGTTCTTC
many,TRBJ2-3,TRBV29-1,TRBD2,CSVGASGSIDTQYF,TGCAGCGTTGGGGCTAGCGGGAGTATAGATACGCAGTATTTT
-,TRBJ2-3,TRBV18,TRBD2,CASSPPGLAGVGDTQYF,TGTGCCAGCTCACCGCCTGGACTAGCGGGAGTAGGAGATACGCAGTATTTT
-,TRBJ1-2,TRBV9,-,CASSVDQGLGYGYTF,TGTGCCAGCAGCGTAGATCAGGGGCTCGGCTATGGCTACACCTTC
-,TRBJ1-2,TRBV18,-,CASRSRDTLNPNYGYTF,TGTGCCAGCCGATCCCGGGACACCTTAAACCCTAACTATGGCTACACCTTC
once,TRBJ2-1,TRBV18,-,CASSSETGTPRYHEQFF,TGTGCCAGCTCATCCGAAACCGGGACACCCCGTTACCATGAGCAGTTCTTC
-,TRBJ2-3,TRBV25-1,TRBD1,CASSARTGGTWDTQYF,TGTGCCAGCAGTGCACGGACAGGGGGGACCTGGGATACGCAGTATTTT
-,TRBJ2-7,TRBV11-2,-,CASSQHPGPDYEQYF,TGTGCCAGCAGCCAGCACCCGGGCCCCGATTACGAGCAGTACTTC
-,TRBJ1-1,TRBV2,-,CASSFSTPGMNTEAFF,TGTGCCAGCTCTTTTTCTACCCCAGGGATGAACACTGAAGCTTTCTTT
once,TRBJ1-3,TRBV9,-,CASSNSLGISGNTIYF,TGTGCCAGCAGCAACTCCCTCGGGATTTCTGGAAACACCATATATTTT
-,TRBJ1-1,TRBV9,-,CASSPGPGGAEAFF,TGTGCCAGCAGCCCTGGACCGGGCGGGGCTGAAGCTTTCTTT
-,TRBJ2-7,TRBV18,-,CASSLPTGEQYF,TGTGCCAGCTCACTACCGACAGGCGAGCAGTACTTC
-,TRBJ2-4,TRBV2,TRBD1,CASSERYRGLNIQYF,TGTGCCAGCAGTGAACGGTACAGGGGTTTGAACATTCAGTACTTC
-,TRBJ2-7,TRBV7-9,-,CASSLVGLHSYEQYF,TGTGCCAGCAGCTTAGTAGGACTACACTCCTACGAGCAGTACTTC
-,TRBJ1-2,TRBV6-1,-,CASIRRENNYGYTF,TGTGCCAGCATCAGGAGGGAGAATAACTATGGCTACACCTTC
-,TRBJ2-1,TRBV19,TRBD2,CASSKYSMGGERQFF,TGTGCCAGTAGCAAATACTCAATGGGGGGGGAACGGCAGTTCTTC
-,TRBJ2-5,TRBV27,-,CASSFFGSRGETQYF,TGTGCCAGCAGTTTCTTCGGGAGCCGAGGGGAGACCCAGTACTTC
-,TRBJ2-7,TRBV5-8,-,CASSFGSLEDYSYEQYF,TGTGCCAGCAGCTTCGGATCCTTAGAGGACTACTCCTACGAGCAGTACTTC
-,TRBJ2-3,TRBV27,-,CASSLSGGWGTDTQYF,TGTGCCAGCAGTTTATCGGGGGGATGGGGCACAGATACGCAGTATTTT
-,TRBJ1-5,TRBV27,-,CASSLSALNQPQHF,TGTGCCAGCAGTTTATCGGCTTTAAATCAGCCCCAGCATTTT
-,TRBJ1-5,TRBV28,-,CASSFGWGYQPQHF,TGTGCCAGCAGTTTTGGATGGGGGTATCAGCCCCAGCATTTT
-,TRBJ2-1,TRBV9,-,CASSVGLASNNEQFF,TGTGCCAGCAGCGTAGGTCTGGCGAGCAACAATGAGCAGTTCTTC
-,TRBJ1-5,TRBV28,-,CASSSAWLRNQPQHF,TGTGCCAGCAGTTCGGCTTGGTTGAGGAATCAGCCCCAGCATTTT
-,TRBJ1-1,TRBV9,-,CASSAERTWEGTEAFF,TGTGCCAGCAGCGCCGAAAGAACTTGGGAGGGGACTGAAGCTTTCTTT
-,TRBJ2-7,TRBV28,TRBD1,CASTKTGGTYEQYF,TGTGCCAGTACAAAGACAGGGGGGACCTACGAGCAGTACTTC
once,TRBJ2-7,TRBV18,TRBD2,CASSHGRLRTYEQYF,TGTGCCAGCTCTCACGGGAGGCTGCGAACCTACGAGCAGTACTTC
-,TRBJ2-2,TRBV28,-,CASSLLMDGHTGELFF,TGTGCCAGCAGTTTGTTGATGGACGGACACACCGGGGAGCTGTTTTTT
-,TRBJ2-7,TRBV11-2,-,CASSPGDYEQYF,TGTGCCAGCAGCCCAGGAGACTACGAGCAGTACTTC
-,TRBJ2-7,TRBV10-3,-,CAISEGFRSSRKTYEQYF,TGTGCCATCAGTGAGGGGTTCCGGAGTAGTCGTAAGACCTACGAGCAGTACTTC
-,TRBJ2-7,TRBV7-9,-,CASSYTYEQYF,TGTGCCAGCAGCTACACATACGAGCAGTACTTC
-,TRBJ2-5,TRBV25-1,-,CASQSETQYF,TGTGCCAGCCAAAGTGAGACCCAGTACTTC
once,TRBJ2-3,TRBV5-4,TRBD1,CASSLRQGGRDTQYF,TGTGCCAGCAGCTTGAGACAGGGTGGTAGGGATACGCAGTATTTT
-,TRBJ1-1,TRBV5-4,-,CASSLALGGGSEAFF,TGTGCCAGCAGCTTGGCCTTGGGGGGCGGGAGTGAAGCTTTCTTT
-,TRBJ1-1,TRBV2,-,CASSPGRNTEAFF,TGTGCCAGCAGTCCGGGCCGGAACACTGAAGCTTTCTTT